The 2 T cell receptor beta chains below all came from one sample that was sequenced in a study of cytomegalovirus exposure and HLA in healthy donors. 13 Jbeta primers and 60 Vbeta primers were used for the PCR. Measured with immunoSEQ multiplex PCR; TCRdb has only the in-frame clones, and not every one. The sample includes approximately 140,000 clones. The sequencing input was PBMCs. Source of these receptors: a woman aged 18-29 years in good health and CMV-seronegative.

This chain links TRBV7-2 with TRBJ1-1; tentatively, D is TRBD1 (5 bases). CDR1 SGHTA and CDR2 FQGNSA come from the germline V gene. Trimming pared 1 base from V and 4 bases from J, leaving 13 bases between. The CDR3 length is 15 residues. The CDR3 DNA follows: TGTGCCAGCAGCTTAGTCCCAGGGATGGGCACTGAAGCTTTCTTT. Translating gives CASSLVPGMGTEAFF.

The chain joins TRBV5-5 to TRBJ2-1; 9 nucleotides line up with TRBD2. CDR1 and CDR2 from the germline V gene are SGHKS and YYEKEE (reference sequence). The J segment lost 8 bases and the V segment lost 2 bases, leaving 8 bases of the junction unmatched. This CDR3 is 15 amino acids long. The CDR3 spells CASSLRAGGPDEQFF. The DNA for the CDR3 is TGTGCCAGCAGCTTAAGGGCGGGAGGGCCCGATGAGCAGTTCTTC.